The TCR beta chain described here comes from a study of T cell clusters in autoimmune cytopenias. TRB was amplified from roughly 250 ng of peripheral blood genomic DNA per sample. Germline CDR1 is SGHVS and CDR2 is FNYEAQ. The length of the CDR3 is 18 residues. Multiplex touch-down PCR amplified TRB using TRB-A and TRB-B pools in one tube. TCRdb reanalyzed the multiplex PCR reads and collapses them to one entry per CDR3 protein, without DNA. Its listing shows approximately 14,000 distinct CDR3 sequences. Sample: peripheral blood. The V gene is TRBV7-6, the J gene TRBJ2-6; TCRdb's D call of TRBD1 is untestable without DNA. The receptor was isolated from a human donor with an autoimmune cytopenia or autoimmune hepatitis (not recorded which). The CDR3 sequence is CASSNGQGEYSGANVLTF.